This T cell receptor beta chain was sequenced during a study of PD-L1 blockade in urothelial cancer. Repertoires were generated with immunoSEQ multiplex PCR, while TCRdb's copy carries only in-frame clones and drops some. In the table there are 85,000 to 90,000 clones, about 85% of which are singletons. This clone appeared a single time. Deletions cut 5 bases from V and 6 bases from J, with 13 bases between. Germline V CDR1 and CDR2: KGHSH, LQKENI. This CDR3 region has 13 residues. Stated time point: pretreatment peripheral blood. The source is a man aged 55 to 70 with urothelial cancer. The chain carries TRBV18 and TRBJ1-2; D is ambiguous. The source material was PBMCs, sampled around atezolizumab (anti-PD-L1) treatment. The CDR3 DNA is TGTGCCAGCTCATTCTCGACAACCGATGGCTACACCTTC. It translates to CASSFSTTDGYTF. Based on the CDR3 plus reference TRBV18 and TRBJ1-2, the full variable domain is NAGVMQNPRHLVRRRGQEARLRCSPMKGHSHVYWYRQLPEEGLKFMVYLQKENIIDESGMPKERFSAEFPKEGPSILRIQQVVRGDSAAYFCASSFSTTDGYTFGSGTRLTVV.